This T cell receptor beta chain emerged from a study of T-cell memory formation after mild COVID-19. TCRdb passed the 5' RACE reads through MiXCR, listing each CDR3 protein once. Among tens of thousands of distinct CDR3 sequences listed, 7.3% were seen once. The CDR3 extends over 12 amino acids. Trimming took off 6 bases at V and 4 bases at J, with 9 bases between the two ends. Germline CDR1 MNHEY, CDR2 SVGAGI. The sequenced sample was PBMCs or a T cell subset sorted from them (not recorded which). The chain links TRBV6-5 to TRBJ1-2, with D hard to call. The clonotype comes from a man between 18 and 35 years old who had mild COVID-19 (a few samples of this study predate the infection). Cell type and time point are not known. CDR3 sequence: CASRPVGYGYTF. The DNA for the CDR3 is TGTGCCAGCAGGCCGGTTGGCTATGGCTACACCTTC.